One sample yielded the 29 T cell receptor beta chains listed below, sequenced in a study of CD8+ T cells in alopecia areata (dated by TCRdb to the late 2010s). Libraries were built with the immunoSEQ multiplex PCR assay. RNA was extracted from all samples and reverse transcribed into cDNA as template for TCR sequencing. TCRdb took this table from immuneACCESS and kept in-frame rearrangements with V and J called. Such tables lack part of the clones; where checked against another copy, unresolved V genes explain under half of the gap, and the rest is unexplained. Within this sample are about 110,000 clones, with roughly 64% of them counted one time only. The ten largest clonotypes hold less than 25% of the sample. Sequencing was performed on CD8+ T cells sorted from blood. These TCRs come from a human donor in good health.

The chain joins TRBV5-5 to TRBJ2-3; D is unclear. This CDR3 is built from 13 residues. Germline CDR1 and CDR2: SGHKS and YYEKEE (reference sequence). Trimming pared 3 bases from V and 5 bases from J, leaving 10 bases between. The CDR3 spells CASSSYPRDTQYF. CDR3 nucleotide sequence: TGTGCCAGCAGCTCTTACCCCCGAGATACGCAGTATTTT.

This clone was observed a few times. The V and J genes are TRBV28 and TRBJ2-3, with 10 bases aligning to TRBD2. V dropped 2 bases and J dropped 3; count of bases not matched to a gene: 5. Germline loops: CDR1 MDHEN, CDR2 SYDVKM. The CDR3 extends over 16 amino acids. CDR3 nucleotide sequence: TGTGCCAGCAGTTTACTGGCTAGCGGGGGAACAGATACGCAGTATTTT. This codes for CASSLLASGGTDTQYF.

V gene TRBV29-1 combines with J gene TRBJ1-6; D possibly corresponds to TRBD1 (5 bases). Trimming left V 1 base short and J 7 bases short, with 11 bases between. Germline values: CDR1 SQVTM, CDR2 ANQGSEA. The CDR3 runs 14 residues. The DNA of the CDR3 is TGCAGCGTTGAAGGGGGGGGAGCCAATTCACCCCTCCACTTT. This translates into CSVEGGGANSPLHF. Combining the CDR3 with reference TRBV29-1 and TRBJ1-6 gives the whole variable domain SAVISQKPSRDICQRGTSLTIQCQVDSQVTMMFWYRQQPGQSLTLIATANQGSEATYESGFVIDKFPISRPNLTFSTLTVSNMSPEDSSIYLCSVEGGGANSPLHFGNGTRLTVT.

The chain links TRBV4-3 to TRBJ2-5; 8 nucleotides align to TRBD2. The CDR3 has 15 amino acids. Germline lookup yields CDR1 LGHNA and CDR2 YSLEER. V lost 5 bases to trimming and J lost 2 bases; unmatched junction nucleotides: 7. The CDR3, as DNA: TGCGCCAGCAGCTTACGACTAGCGACACAAGAGACCCAGTACTTC. Protein sequence: CASSLRLATQETQYF.

This chain links TRBV2 with TRBJ2-3; D is perhaps TRBD1 or TRBD2 (6 bases each). There are 15 residues in the CDR3. V was trimmed by 8 bases and J by 2 bases, leaving 17 bases between them. Germline V gene data show CDR1 as SNHLY and CDR2 as FYNNEI. CDR3: CASPRQGGNTDTQYF. CDR3 bases: TGTGCCAGCCCCCGGCAAGGGGGGAACACAGATACGCAGTATTTT.

The V gene is TRBV11-2, the J gene TRBJ1-4; perhaps TRBD1 as D (5 bases). V lost 4 bases to trimming and J lost 6 bases, with 18 bases between them. CDR1 and CDR2 from the germline V gene are SGHAT and FQNNGV. The CDR3 runs 16 residues. For the CDR3, the DNA is TGTGCCAGCAGCTCGTTAATCGGGACGGAGTATGAAAAACTGTTTTTT. This sequence encodes CASSSLIGTEYEKLFF. The full variable domain, completed using reference TRBV11-2 and TRBJ1-4, is EAGVAQSPRYKIIEKRQSVAFWCNPISGHATLYWYQQILGQGPKLLIQFQNNGVVDDSQLPKDRFSAERLKGVDSTLKIQPAKLEDSAVYLCASSSLIGTEYEKLFFGSGTQLSVL.

V is TRBV28 and J is TRBJ2-7; the D is unclear. Trimming removed 2 bases at V and 2 bases at J, with 10 bases between. There are 14 residues in the CDR3. CDR1 is MDHEN and CDR2 is SYDVKM in the germline V gene. The CDR3 DNA follows: TGTGCCAGCAGTTTAGGGATAGGACCCTACGAGCAGTACTTC. Translating it yields CASSLGIGPYEQYF.

This clone was seen only once. The V and J genes are TRBV2 and TRBJ2-3; no definite D call. The CDR3 runs 16 residues. Germline values: CDR1 SNHLY, CDR2 FYNNEI. The V gene lost 4 bases and the J gene lost 0 bases, with 14 bases spanning the gap. CDR3 sequence (DNA): TGTGCCAGCAGTGTTAACCTGGCGTCTAGCACAGATACGCAGTATTTT. Residues: CASSVNLASSTDTQYF.

The chain couples TRBV5-1 to TRBJ1-1; 8 bases agree with TRBD1. Germline CDR1 and CDR2: SGHRS and YFSETQ. CDR3 length equals 15 residues. The ends lost 0 bases at V and 7 bases at J; junction bases unmatched: 8. The chain's CDR3 is CASSLGNEGQDEAFF. The CDR3 bases are TGCGCCAGCAGCTTGGGCAATGAGGGACAGGATGAAGCTTTCTTT.

This rearrangement joins TRBV15 to TRBJ2-7; D is perhaps TRBD2 (6 bases). Trimming removed 5 bases at V and 0 bases at J, with 23 bases between. The CDR3 loop spans 18 amino acids. Per the germline V gene, CDR1 is LNHNV and CDR2 is YYDKDF (reference sequence). In DNA, the CDR3 is TGTGCCACCAGCGCGGAGGGACTTTTGGGGAAACCCTCCTACGAGCAGTACTTC. This codes for CATSAEGLLGKPSYEQYF.

V gene TRBV5-6 combines with J gene TRBJ1-2; 8 bases agree with TRBD1. The germline V gene has CDR1 SGHDT and CDR2 YYEEEE. CDR3 size: 14 residues. The V and J ends lost 4 bases and 8 bases, in that order; junction bases with no gene match: 10. The CDR3: CASSLGQGMYGYTF. In nucleotides, the CDR3 is TGTGCCAGCAGCCTAGGACAGGGAATGTACGGCTACACCTTC.

Comment on this clone: The same CDR3 is also encoded by other DNA sequences in this sample. V and J are TRBV5-6 and TRBJ1-6; the D is unclear. Germline loops: CDR1 SGHDT, CDR2 YYEEEE. The CDR3 is 15 amino acids. Trimming removed 1 base from V and 0 bases from J, with 5 bases in between. CDR3 loop: CASSLLGSYNSPLHF. The CDR3 DNA is TGTGCCAGCAGCTTGTTGGGCTCCTATAATTCACCCCTCCACTTT.

V usage is TRBV5-1 and J usage is TRBJ1-2; D call uncertain. The CDR3 extends over 11 amino acids. Trimming stripped 5 bases from V and 2 bases from J, with 4 bases between. Germline CDR1 reads SGHRS; CDR2 reads YFSETQ. The CDR3 bases are TGCGCCAGCAGAGGGAACTATGGCTACACCTTC. Residues: CASRGNYGYTF. The variable domain in full, completed from reference TRBV5-1 and TRBJ1-2, reads KAGVTQTPRYLIKTRGQQVTLSCSPISGHRSVSWYQQTPGQGLQFLFEYFSETQRNKGNFPGRFSGRQFSNSRSEMNVSTLELGDSALYLCASRGNYGYTFGSGTRLTVV.

V and J are TRBV30 and TRBJ2-1; D remains unclear. The germline CDR1 and CDR2 sequences are GTSNPN and SVGIG (reference sequence). V was pared by 5 bases and J by 0 bases, with 8 bases between. This CDR3 is built from 13 residues. The CDR3 spells CAWRRSSYNEQFF. CDR3 nucleotides: TGTGCCTGGCGACGGAGCTCCTACAATGAGCAGTTCTTC.

This clone came up a few times. J is TRBJ1-1 and V is TRBV13; D unclear. The CDR3 is 14 residues long. V lost 3 bases to trimming and J lost 1 base, with 9 bases between them. Germline V CDR1 and CDR2: PRHDT, FYEKMQ (reference sequence). The DNA for the CDR3 is TGTGCCAGCAGCTTTGCAGGCGGGAACACTGAAGCTTTCTTT. It is translated as CASSFAGGNTEAFF.

The V call is TRBV15, the J call TRBJ1-5; perhaps TRBD1 as D (6 bases). The CDR3 covers 14 residues. Trimming cost V 3 bases and J 7 bases, with 13 bases left between them. Germline loops: CDR1 LNHNV, CDR2 YYDKDF (reference sequence). The CDR3 region has the DNA TGTGCCACCAGCAGCGCAGGGGTTTGGCAGCCCCAGCATTTT. Its translation: CATSSAGVWQPQHF.

The chain couples TRBV12-5 to TRBJ2-5; 7 bases are shared with TRBD1. Germline loops: CDR1 LGHNT, CDR2 FRNRAP. The V and J ends lost 6 bases and 2 bases, in that order; junction bases with no gene match: 3. The CDR3 runs to 13 residues. CDR3 protein: CASGPQGQETQYF. The CDR3 DNA is TGTGCTAGTGGCCCACAGGGGCAAGAGACCCAGTACTTC.

J is TRBJ2-7 and V is TRBV28; the D is unclear. Trimming took off 6 bases at V and 0 bases at J, with 15 bases between the two ends. Per the germline V gene, CDR1 is MDHEN and CDR2 is SYDVKM. The CDR3 length is 15 residues. The CDR3 nucleotides are TGTGCCAGCAGACGAGGACCGGCCCCCTCCTACGAGCAGTACTTC. Residues: CASRRGPAPSYEQYF. Full variable domain (remainder filled in from reference TRBV28 and TRBJ2-7): DVKVTQSSRYLVKRTGEKVFLECVQDMDHENMFWYRQDPGLGLRLIYFSYDVKMKEKGDIPEGYSVSREKKERFSLILESASTNQTSMYLCASRRGPAPSYEQYFGPGTRLTVT.

This clone showed up just a few times. J is TRBJ2-6 and V is TRBV5-4, with unresolved D. The CDR3 sequence is 15 residues long. Germline V gene sequence: CDR1 SGHNT, CDR2 YYREEE (reference sequence). V shed 1 base and J shed 2 bases, with 7 bases lying between them. The CDR3 region has the DNA TGTGCCAGCAGCTTGTACCTGGCTGGGGCCAACGTCCTGACTTTC. This encodes CASSLYLAGANVLTF.

The chain uses TRBV10-3 and TRBJ2-5, with 14 bases aligning to TRBD2. This CDR3 comprises 18 residues. V was pared by 0 bases and J by 5 bases, with 8 bases of the junction left unmatched. CDR1 and CDR2 from the germline V gene are ENHRY and SYGVKD. The CDR3 region is CAISESRLAGGPTETQYF. CDR3 in DNA: TGTGCCATCAGTGAGTCGAGACTAGCGGGGGGGCCTACGGAGACCCAGTACTTC.

This rearrangement joins TRBV29-1 to TRBJ1-2; 7 nucleotides align to TRBD1. The germline CDR1 and CDR2 sequences are SQVTM and ANQGSEA. V shed 7 bases, J shed 7 bases, and the junction held 9 bases outside the gene matches. The CDR3 totals 12 residues. The CDR3: CSAGGGKSGYTF. In nucleotides, the CDR3 is TGCAGCGCAGGGGGAGGGAAGTCTGGCTACACCTTC.

On this clone: A far larger clone is one base from this, pointing to a likely read error. This chain links TRBV5-4 with TRBJ2-7; D is ambiguous. With 4 bases removed from V and 2 bases from J, the gap between germline ends came to 13 bases. This CDR3 contains 14 residues. Per germline, CDR1 SGHNT and CDR2 YYREEE (reference sequence). The CDR3 sequence: CASSLDGGAYEQYF. CDR3 DNA: TGTGCCAGCAGCCTGGACGGTGGAGCCTACGAGCAGTACTTC. Based on the CDR3 plus reference TRBV5-4 and TRBJ2-7, the full variable domain is ETGVTQSPTHLIKTRGQQVTLRCSSQSGHNTVSWYQQALGQGPQFIFQYYREEENGRGNFPPRFSGLQFPNYSSELNVNALELDDSALYLCASSLDGGAYEQYFGPGTRLTVT.

The chain combines TRBV7-9 with TRBJ2-5; D uncertain. Germline CDR1 reads SEHNR; CDR2 reads FQNEAQ (reference sequence). Trimming stripped 5 bases from V and 0 bases from J, with 10 bases between. The CDR3 runs to 14 residues. CDR3 DNA: TGTGCCAGCAGCGCGGCGCGCTACCAAGAGACCCAGTACTTC. Its translation is CASSAARYQETQYF. The full variable domain, its missing parts supplied by reference TRBV7-9 and TRBJ2-5, is DTGVSQNPRHKITKRGQNVTFRCDPISEHNRLYWYRQTLGQGPEFLTYFQNEAQLEKSRLLSDRFSAERPKGSFSTLEIQRTEQGDSAMYLCASSAARYQETQYFGPGTRLLVL.

The rearrangement links TRBV6-4 to TRBJ2-2, with a tentative D call TRBD1 (5 bases). V shed 7 bases and J shed 4 bases, with 10 bases lying between them. CDR3 length: 13 residues. In germline, CDR1 is MRHNA, CDR2 SNTAGT. CDR3 region: CASTIGATGELFF. DNA of the CDR3: TGTGCCAGCACTATAGGGGCCACCGGGGAGCTGTTTTTT.

This clone was seen only a few times. The J gene is TRBJ2-2, the V gene TRBV4-1; D uncertain. Trimming removed 4 bases from V and 6 bases from J, with 12 bases in between. CDR3 length: 14 amino acids. The V gene's germline CDR1 is MGHRA and CDR2 YSYEKL. The CDR3 spells CASSRSSRAGELFF. The CDR3 DNA is TGCGCCAGCAGCCGGAGCAGTCGGGCCGGGGAGCTGTTTTTT.

The V gene is TRBV7-9, the J gene TRBJ1-2, with D perhaps matching TRBD1 (5 bases). CDR3 length: 14 residues. The V gene lost 4 bases and the J gene lost 12 bases, with 21 bases spanning the gap. Looked up from germline, CDR1 is SEHNR and CDR2 is FQNEAQ (reference sequence). CDR3 coding DNA: TGTGCCAGCAGCTCCCCGCGGGGGACTGAGCTCGACACCTTC. It is translated as CASSSPRGTELDTF.

The V gene is TRBV30, the J gene TRBJ2-1; no firm D call. CDR3 length equals 13 residues. The V and J ends lost 3 bases and 5 bases respectively, with 11 bases between them. Germline V gene sequence: CDR1 GTSNPN, CDR2 SVGIG (reference sequence). Written as DNA, the CDR3 is TGTGCCTGGAGCGAACTTCTCCACAATGAGCAGTTCTTC. This encodes CAWSELLHNEQFF.

V and J are TRBV4-1 and TRBJ2-2, with D tentatively TRBD1 or TRBD2 (7 bases each). Germline lookup yields CDR1 MGHRA and CDR2 YSYEKL. Trimming stripped 1 base from V and 3 bases from J, with 15 bases between. This CDR3 contains 17 residues. CDR3 amino acids: CASSQGAGQSYTGELFF. The CDR3 bases are TGCGCCAGCAGCCAAGGAGCGGGACAGTCTTACACCGGGGAGCTGTTTTTT.

This clone was recorded a few times. The chain joins TRBV4-1 to TRBJ2-7, with a tentative D call TRBD2 (6 bases). The V end was cut by 4 bases, the J end by 4 bases, with 8 bases between. CDR1 and CDR2 from the germline V gene are MGHRA and YSYEKL. The length of the CDR3 is 12 residues. CDR3 sequence: CASSPGEYEQYF. The CDR3, as DNA: TGCGCCAGCAGCCCGGGAGAATACGAGCAGTACTTC.